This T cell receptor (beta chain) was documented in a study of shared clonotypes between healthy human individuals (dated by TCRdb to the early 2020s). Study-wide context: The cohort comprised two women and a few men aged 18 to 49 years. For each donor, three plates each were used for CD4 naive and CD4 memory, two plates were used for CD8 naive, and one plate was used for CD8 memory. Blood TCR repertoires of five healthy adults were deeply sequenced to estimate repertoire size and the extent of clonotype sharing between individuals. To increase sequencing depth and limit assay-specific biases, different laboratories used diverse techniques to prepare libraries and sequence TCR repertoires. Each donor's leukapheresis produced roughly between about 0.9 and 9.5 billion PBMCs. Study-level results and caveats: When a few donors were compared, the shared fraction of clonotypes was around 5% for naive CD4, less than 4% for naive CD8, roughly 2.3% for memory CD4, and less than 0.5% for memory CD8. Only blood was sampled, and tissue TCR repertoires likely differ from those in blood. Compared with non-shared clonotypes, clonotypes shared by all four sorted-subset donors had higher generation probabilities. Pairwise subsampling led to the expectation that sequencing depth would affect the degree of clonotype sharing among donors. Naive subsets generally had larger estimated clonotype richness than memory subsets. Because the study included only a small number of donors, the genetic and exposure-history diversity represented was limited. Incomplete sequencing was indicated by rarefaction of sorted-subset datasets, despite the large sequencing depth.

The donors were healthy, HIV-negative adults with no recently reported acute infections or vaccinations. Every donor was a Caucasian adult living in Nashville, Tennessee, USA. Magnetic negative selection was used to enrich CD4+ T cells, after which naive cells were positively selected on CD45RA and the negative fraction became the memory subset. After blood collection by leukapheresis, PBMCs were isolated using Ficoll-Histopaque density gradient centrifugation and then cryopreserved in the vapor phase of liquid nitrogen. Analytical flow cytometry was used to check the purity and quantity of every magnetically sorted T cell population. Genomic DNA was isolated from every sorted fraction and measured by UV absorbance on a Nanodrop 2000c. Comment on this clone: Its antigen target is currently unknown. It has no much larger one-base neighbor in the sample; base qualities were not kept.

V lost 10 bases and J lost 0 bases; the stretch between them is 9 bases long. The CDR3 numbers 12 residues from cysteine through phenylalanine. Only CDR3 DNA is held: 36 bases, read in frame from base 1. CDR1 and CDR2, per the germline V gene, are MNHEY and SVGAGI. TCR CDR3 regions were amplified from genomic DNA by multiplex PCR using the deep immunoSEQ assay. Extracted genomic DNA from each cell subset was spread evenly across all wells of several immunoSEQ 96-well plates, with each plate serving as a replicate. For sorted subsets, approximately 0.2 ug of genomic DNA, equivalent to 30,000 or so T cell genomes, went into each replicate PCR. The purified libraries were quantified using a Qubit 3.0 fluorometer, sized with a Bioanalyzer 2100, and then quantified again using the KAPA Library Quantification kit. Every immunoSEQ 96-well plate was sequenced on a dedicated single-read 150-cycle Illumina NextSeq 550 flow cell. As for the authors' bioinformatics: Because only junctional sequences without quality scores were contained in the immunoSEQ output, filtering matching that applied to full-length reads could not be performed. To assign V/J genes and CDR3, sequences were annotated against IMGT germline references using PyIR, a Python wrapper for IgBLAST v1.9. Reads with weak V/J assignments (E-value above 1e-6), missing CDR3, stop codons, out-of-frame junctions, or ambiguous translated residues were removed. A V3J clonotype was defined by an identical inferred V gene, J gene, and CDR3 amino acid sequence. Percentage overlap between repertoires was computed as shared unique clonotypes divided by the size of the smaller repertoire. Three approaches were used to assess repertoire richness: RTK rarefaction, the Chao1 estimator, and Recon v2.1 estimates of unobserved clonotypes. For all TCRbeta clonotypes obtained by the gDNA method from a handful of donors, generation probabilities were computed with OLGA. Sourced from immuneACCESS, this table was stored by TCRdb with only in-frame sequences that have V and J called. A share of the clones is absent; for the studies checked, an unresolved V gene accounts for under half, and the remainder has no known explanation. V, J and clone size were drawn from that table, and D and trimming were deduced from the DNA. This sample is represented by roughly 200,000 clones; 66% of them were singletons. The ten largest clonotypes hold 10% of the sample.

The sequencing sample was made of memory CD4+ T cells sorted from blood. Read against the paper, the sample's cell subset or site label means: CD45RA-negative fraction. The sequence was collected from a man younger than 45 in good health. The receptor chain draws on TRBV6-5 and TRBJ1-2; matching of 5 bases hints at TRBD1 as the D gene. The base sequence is TGTGCCACCAGGGCTACTAACTATGGCTACACCTTC. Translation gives CATRATNYGYTF.